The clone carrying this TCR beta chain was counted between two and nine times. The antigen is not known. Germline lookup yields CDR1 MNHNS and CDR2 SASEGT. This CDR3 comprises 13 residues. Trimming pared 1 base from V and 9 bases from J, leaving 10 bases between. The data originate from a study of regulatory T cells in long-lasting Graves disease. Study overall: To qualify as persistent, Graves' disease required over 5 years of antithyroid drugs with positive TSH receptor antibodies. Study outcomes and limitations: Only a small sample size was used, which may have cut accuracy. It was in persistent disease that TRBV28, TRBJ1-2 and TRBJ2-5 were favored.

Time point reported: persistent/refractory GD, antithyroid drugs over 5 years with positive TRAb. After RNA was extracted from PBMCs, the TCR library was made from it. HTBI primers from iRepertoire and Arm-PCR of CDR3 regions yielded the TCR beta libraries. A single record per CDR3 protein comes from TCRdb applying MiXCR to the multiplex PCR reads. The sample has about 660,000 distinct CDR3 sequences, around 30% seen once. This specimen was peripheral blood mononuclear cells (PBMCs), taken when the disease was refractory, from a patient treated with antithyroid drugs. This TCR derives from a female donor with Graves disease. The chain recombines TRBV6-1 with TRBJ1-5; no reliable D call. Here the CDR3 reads CASSEGQDRPQHF. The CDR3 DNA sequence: TGTGCCAGCAGTGAAGGGCAGGACCGGCCCCAGCATTTT.